A single sample gave rise to the 16 T cell receptor beta chains below, sequenced in a study of cytomegalovirus exposure and HLA in healthy donors. Vbeta (60) and Jbeta (13) primers were used in the PCR. TCRdb's copy holds only in-frame clones and misses some; the assay was immunoSEQ multiplex PCR. The sample holds roughly 190,000 clones, about four fifths seen once. Specimen: PBMCs. The receptor set was obtained from a woman between 50 and 59 years old in good health and CMV-seronegative.

The chain recombines TRBV19 with TRBJ1-5; 9 positions match TRBD1. J was trimmed by 5 bases and V by 2 bases; bases with no gene match: 1. Germline V CDR1 and CDR2: LNHDA, SQIVND (reference sequence). The CDR3 sequence is 14 residues long. CDR3 bases: TGTGCCAGTAGTATAAGGACAGGGGATCAGCCCCAGCATTTT. Translating gives CASSIRTGDQPQHF.

J is TRBJ1-2 and V is TRBV5-1; the match to TRBD1 covers 7 bases. CDR3 length: 14 residues. Germline values: CDR1 SGHRS, CDR2 YFSETQ. The V gene end was trimmed by 2 bases and the J gene end by 7 bases; junction bases not matched to a gene: 8. The CDR3 loop is CASSLRQGSLGYTF. Here the CDR3 DNA reads TGCGCCAGCAGCTTACGACAGGGTTCCCTTGGCTACACCTTC.

The chain combines TRBV11-1 with TRBJ2-2; TRBD2 matches 10 bases. Germline trimming cut 5 bases from V and 1 base from J; bases unmatched to any gene: 4. Per germline, CDR1 SGHAT and CDR2 FQDESV (reference sequence). CDR3 length equals 16 residues. As DNA, the CDR3 is TGTGCCAGCAGCGGGAGACTAGCGGGGAACACCGGGGAGCTGTTTTTT. This codes for CASSGRLAGNTGELFF.

The chain uses TRBV6-1 and TRBJ2-7; D ambiguous. V lost 6 bases and J 4 bases, leaving 13 bases between the germline ends. CDR1 and CDR2 (germline): MNHNS, SASEGT. The CDR3 sequence is 13 residues long. This CDR3 reads CASRRSAWYEQYF. CDR3 bases: TGTGCCAGCAGGAGGAGCGCGTGGTACGAGCAGTACTTC.

This clone was seen a few times. The V call is TRBV7-2, the J call TRBJ2-1; 16 bases agree with TRBD2. CDR1 and CDR2 (germline): SGHTA, FQGNSA. This CDR3 is built from 18 residues. V lost 2 bases, J lost 6 bases, and 7 bases stayed unmatched. The CDR3, as DNA: TGTGCCAGCAGCTTAATGGGACTAGCGGGAGGGCCTTCCAATGAGCAGTTCTTC. Its translation is CASSLMGLAGGPSNEQFF.

The chain couples TRBV27 to TRBJ2-2; D is uncertain. The V end was cut by 5 bases, the J end by 5 bases, with 9 bases between. Per the germline V gene, CDR1 is MNHEY and CDR2 is SMNVEV (reference sequence). The CDR3 totals 13 residues. CDR3 DNA: TGTGCCAGCAGTCCCCGTCGGACCGGGGAGCTGTTTTTT. It codes for CASSPRRTGELFF.

V and J are TRBV7-6 and TRBJ2-5; 9 bases are shared with TRBD2. Germline trimming cut 6 bases from V and 7 bases from J; bases unmatched to any gene: 9. CDR1 SGHVS and CDR2 FNYEAQ come from the germline V gene. The CDR3 has 14 residues. The CDR3 here is CASSSGSLVGTQYF. CDR3 coding DNA: TGTGCCAGCAGTAGCGGGAGTCTGGTTGGGACCCAGTACTTC.

This clone was recorded once. The V and J genes are TRBV18 and TRBJ2-3; maybe TRBD2 (6 bases). The CDR3 spans 16 residues. CDR1 is KGHSH, CDR2 LQKENI, per germline. The V gene lost 2 bases and the J gene lost 4 bases, with 16 bases spanning the gap. This chain's CDR3 is CASSPRVGSPADTQYF. The CDR3 DNA reads as TGTGCCAGCTCACCAAGGGTCGGGAGCCCGGCAGATACGCAGTATTTT.

The V call is TRBV14, the J call TRBJ2-7; TRBD2 matches at 7 bases. CDR3 length equals 12 residues. In germline, CDR1 is SGHDN, CDR2 FVKESK. V lost 5 bases to trimming and J lost 6 bases; unmatched junction nucleotides: 4. The CDR3 DNA is TGTGCCAGCAGCTTTGGACTAGGCGAGCAGTACTTC. Protein: CASSFGLGEQYF.

This clone showed up just a few times. This rearrangement joins TRBV9 to TRBJ2-7; 8 positions match TRBD1. This CDR3 comprises 15 residues. Germline CDR1 and CDR2: SGDLS and YYNGEE. V lost 2 bases, J lost 2 bases, and 6 bases stayed unmatched. CDR3 in DNA: TGTGCCAGCAGCGTCGGCGGGACAGGCCCCTACGAGCAGTACTTC. This codes for CASSVGGTGPYEQYF.

This chain links TRBV28 with TRBJ1-2; D remains unclear. CDR3 length: 14 residues. V shed 7 bases and J shed 1 base, with 13 bases lying between them. The germline CDR1 and CDR2 sequences are MDHEN and SYDVKM. For the CDR3, the DNA is TGTGCCAGCAATTACGGTGGCGGTAACTATGGCTACACCTTC. Amino acids: CASNYGGGNYGYTF.

This sequence joins TRBV19 and TRBJ2-4, with 8 nucleotides matching TRBD1. Germline V gene sequence: CDR1 LNHDA, CDR2 SQIVND (reference sequence). The CDR3 totals 16 residues. The ends lost 5 bases at V and 0 bases at J; junction bases unmatched: 6. The CDR3 here is CASSPRTGLAKNIQYF. In DNA, the CDR3 is TGTGCCAGTAGTCCCCGGACAGGGCTAGCCAAAAACATTCAGTACTTC.

In this sample, this clone turned up a few times. V gene TRBV7-3 combines with J gene TRBJ2-1; 10 bases agree with TRBD2. V lost 5 bases, J lost 3 bases, and 4 bases stayed unmatched. The CDR3 totals 15 residues. Germline V gene data show CDR1 as SGHTA and CDR2 as FQGTGA. The CDR3 bases are TGTGCCAGCAGCCACGGGACTAGCGACTACAATGAGCAGTTCTTC. This sequence encodes CASSHGTSDYNEQFF.

This clone was seen once. The rearrangement links TRBV28 to TRBJ2-3; 13 bases are shared with TRBD2. The CDR3 consists of 15 residues. The V segment lost 4 bases and the J segment 7 bases; nucleotides outside the gene matches: 5. From germline, CDR1 is MDHEN and CDR2 SYDVKM. The CDR3 nucleotides read TGTGCCAGCAGTTCGCCGACTAGCGGGAGGAATACGCAGTATTTT. Amino acids: CASSSPTSGRNTQYF.

The chain couples TRBV4-1 to TRBJ2-7; 9 bases map to TRBD1. Germline V gene lookup returns CDR1 MGHRA and CDR2 YSYEKL. V lost 3 bases and J lost 0; bases outside the gene matches: 15. The CDR3 is 19 amino acids. The CDR3 DNA follows: TGCGCCAGCAGCCATGGGTGGGACAGGGCGGACTCCCACTCCTACGAGCAGTACTTC. It specifies CASSHGWDRADSHSYEQYF.

This chain uses TRBV5-6 with TRBJ2-6; D call uncertain. The CDR3 is made up of 15 amino acids. Germline CDR1 SGHDT, CDR2 YYEEEE. Trimming removed 2 bases from V and 2 bases from J, with 8 bases in between. CDR3 protein: CASSFSVPGANVLTF. Written as DNA, the CDR3 is TGTGCCAGCAGCTTTTCGGTGCCTGGGGCCAACGTCCTGACTTTC. The full variable domain, with the rest looked up from reference TRBV5-6 and TRBJ2-6, is DAGVTQSPTHLIKTRGQQVTLRCSPKSGHDTVSWYQQALGQGPQFIFQYYEEEERQRGNFPDRFSGHQFPNYSSELNVNALLLGDSALYLCASSFSVPGANVLTFGAGSRLTVL.